The rows below give T cell receptor beta chains drawn from one sample of a study of cytomegalovirus exposure and HLA in healthy donors. The table came from immunoSEQ multiplex PCR; TCRdb's copy has only in-frame clones and leaves some out. The table lists around 120,000 clones, around 90% of them singletons. Sample: PBMCs. The receptor set was obtained from a woman under 30 in good health and CMV-seronegative. CDR3s include the opening cysteine and the closing phenylalanine or tryptophan. Fields, in order: V gene, J gene, D gene, CDR3 protein. The D gene is left open where the match is weak.

TRBV19	TRBJ1-1	TRBD1	CASSKGTEKTEAFF
TRBV14	TRBJ2-1	TRBD2	CASSQFTSGTKAREQFF
TRBV4-1	TRBJ1-4	TRBD1	CASSRPDRDGGKLFF
TRBV6-1	TRBJ1-2	NA	CASSGGGWESGYTF
TRBV5-6	TRBJ2-5	NA	CASSLQRGIVTQYF
TRBV6-5	TRBJ2-5	TRBD1	CASSYVRGLETQYF
TRBV19	TRBJ1-2	TRBD1	CASSIGQVYGYTF
TRBV7-2	TRBJ2-5	NA	CASSPSRGNQETQYF
TRBV13	TRBJ2-3	NA	CASSQIGGAGDTQYF
TRBV11-3	TRBJ2-7	NA	CASSSVTGAYEQYF
TRBV7-9	TRBJ2-5	NA	CASSNSPPTVIFQETQYF
TRBV5-4	TRBJ2-1	NA	CASSLKTGRNNEQFF
TRBV30	TRBJ1-1	NA	CAWSRTETEAFF
TRBV6-1	TRBJ2-7	TRBD2	CASIRSGGAYEQYF
TRBV14	TRBJ2-4	NA	CASSQGGAGNIQYF
TRBV27	TRBJ1-5	NA	CASSLIAISNQPQHF
TRBV5-1	TRBJ2-1	TRBD1	CASSSRTGYNEQFF
TRBV6-5	TRBJ2-7	TRBD1	CASSYGPRTGTYEQYF
TRBV2	TRBJ1-2	NA	CASSDSGVSNYGYTF
TRBV15	TRBJ1-5	TRBD1	CATSQTGGGQPQHF
TRBV5-6	TRBJ2-5	NA	CASSLGAGPGVETQYF
TRBV5-1	TRBJ2-1	NA	CASSWGLGRDEQFF
TRBV7-9	TRBJ2-5	TRBD2	CASSRHGGEQETQYF
TRBV16	TRBJ2-7	TRBD1	CASSGIPGQQSYEQYF
TRBV29-1	TRBJ2-2	NA	CSVETRAAGELFF
TRBV19	TRBJ2-1	NA	CASSAGLLSDNEQFF
TRBV2	TRBJ2-1	TRBD1	CASSQRPLDRGPNEQFF
TRBV9	TRBJ1-4	TRBD1	CASSHNRGQDEKLFF
TRBV4-3	TRBJ2-7	TRBD2	CASSQAYAGRAGGRYEQYF
TRBV28	TRBJ1-2	TRBD1	CASSSGQDYGYTF
TRBV19	TRBJ1-3	NA	CASSIRGQSKSSGNTIYF
TRBV4-1	TRBJ2-3	TRBD2	CASSQGPPLSGGRTDTQYF
TRBV5-4	TRBJ1-2	NA	CASSYTANYGYTF
TRBV19	TRBJ2-5	NA	CASSIHQGRTETQYF
TRBV11-3	TRBJ1-5	NA	CASSLFNLGRHSNQPQHF
TRBV2	TRBJ2-2	TRBD2	CATGLAGGTGELFF
TRBV7-6	TRBJ2-2	TRBD2	CASSSPSGGPGELFF